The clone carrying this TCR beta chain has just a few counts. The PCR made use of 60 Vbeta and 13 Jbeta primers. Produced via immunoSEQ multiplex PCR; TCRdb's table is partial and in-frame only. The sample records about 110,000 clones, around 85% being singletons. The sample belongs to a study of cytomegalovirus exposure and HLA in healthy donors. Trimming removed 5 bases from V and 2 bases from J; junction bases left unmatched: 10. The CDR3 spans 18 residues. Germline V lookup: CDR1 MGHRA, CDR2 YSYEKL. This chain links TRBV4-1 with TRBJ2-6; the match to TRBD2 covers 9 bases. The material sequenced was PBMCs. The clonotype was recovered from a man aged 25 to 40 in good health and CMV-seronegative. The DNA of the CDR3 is TGCGCCAGCAGCAGGGGAGGAATAGCGGGAGCTGGGGCCAACGTCCTGACTTTC. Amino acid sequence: CASSRGGIAGAGANVLTF.